This TCR beta chain was sequenced in a study of PD-1 blockade in classical Hodgkin lymphoma. Trimming pared 3 bases from V and 13 bases from J, leaving 13 bases between. CDR1 and CDR2 (germline): MNHEY, SMNVEV (reference sequence). The CDR3 totals 12 residues. Study findings and constraints: Nivolumab initiation under 1 year post-ASCT meant exclusion.

Comments on this clone: Its antigen is undetermined.

The method was immunoSEQ multiplex PCR; TCRdb's version includes in-frame clones alone and lacks a portion of them. The sample records about 37,000 clones, 76% being singletons. Following autologous stem cell transplantation, relapse occurred in every patient, and exposure to brentuximab vedotin varied. The sequencing here drew on peripheral blood mononuclear cells (PBMCs), taken before the second cycle of nivolumab. The sequence derives from a human donor with classical Hodgkin lymphoma. V and J are TRBV27 and TRBJ2-1, with TRBD2 as a possible D gene (6 bases). In DNA form, the CDR3 reads TGTGCCAGCAGTTTCCCGGGGGAGGAACAGTTCTTC. Protein sequence: CASSFPGEEQFF.